Sequencing of this T cell receptor beta chain was carried out in a study of T cell repertoires in cytomegalovirus infection. Overall study results and limits: HLA-C-restricted CMV-specific TCR beta clonotypes prevailed in the ex vivo response.

V gave up 7 bases and J gave up 11 bases; unmatched junction bases: 12. The CDR3 extends over 13 amino acids. CDR1 and CDR2 (germline): LNHDA, SQIVND (reference sequence). With respect to this clonotype: What it recognizes is unknown.

TCRdb passed the reads through MiXCR, listing each CDR3 protein once. The table records 200,000 to 300,000 distinct CDR3 sequences, about 12% of them present only once. Material: PBMCs. This receptor was taken from a human donor in good health (CMV status not recorded). Some clones in this sample may be carry-over from other donors' samples. The gene calls are TRBV19 and TRBJ1-1; 8 positions match TRBD1. The CDR3 is CASTDRAPGEAFF. CDR3 nucleotides: TGTGCCAGTACGGACAGGGCTCCTGGGGAGGCTTTCTTT.